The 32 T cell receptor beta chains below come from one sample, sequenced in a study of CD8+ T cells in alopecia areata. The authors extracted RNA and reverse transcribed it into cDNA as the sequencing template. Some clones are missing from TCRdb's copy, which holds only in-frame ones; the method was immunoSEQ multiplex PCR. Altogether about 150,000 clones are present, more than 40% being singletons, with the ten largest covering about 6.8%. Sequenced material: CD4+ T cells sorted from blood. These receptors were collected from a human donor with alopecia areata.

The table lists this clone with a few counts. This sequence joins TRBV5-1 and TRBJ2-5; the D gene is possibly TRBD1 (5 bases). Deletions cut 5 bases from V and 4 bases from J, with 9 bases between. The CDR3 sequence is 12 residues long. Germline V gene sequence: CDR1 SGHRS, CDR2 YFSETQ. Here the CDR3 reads CASRQERETQYF. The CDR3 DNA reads TGCGCCAGCAGACAGGAGCGAGAGACCCAGTACTTC.

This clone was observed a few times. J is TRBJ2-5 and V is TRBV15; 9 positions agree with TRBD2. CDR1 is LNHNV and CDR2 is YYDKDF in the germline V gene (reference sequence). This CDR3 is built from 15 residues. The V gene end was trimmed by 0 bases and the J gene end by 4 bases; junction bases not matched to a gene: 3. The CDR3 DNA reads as TGTGCCACCAGCAGAGATGCGGGAGGGCTAGAGACCCAGTACTTC. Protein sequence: CATSRDAGGLETQYF.

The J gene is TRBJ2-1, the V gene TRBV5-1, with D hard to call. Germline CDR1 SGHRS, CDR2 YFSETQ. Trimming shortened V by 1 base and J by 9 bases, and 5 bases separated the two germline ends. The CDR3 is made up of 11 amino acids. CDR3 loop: CASSLRSEQFF. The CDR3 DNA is TGCGCCAGCAGCTTGAGGAGTGAGCAGTTCTTC.

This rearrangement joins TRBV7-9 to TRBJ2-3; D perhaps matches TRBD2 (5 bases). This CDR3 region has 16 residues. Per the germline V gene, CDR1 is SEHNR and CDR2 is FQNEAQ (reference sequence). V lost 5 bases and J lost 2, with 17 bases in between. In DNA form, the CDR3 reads TGTGCCAGCAGCGCTTGGCAGGTAGCGAACACAGATACGCAGTATTTT. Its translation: CASSAWQVANTDTQYF.

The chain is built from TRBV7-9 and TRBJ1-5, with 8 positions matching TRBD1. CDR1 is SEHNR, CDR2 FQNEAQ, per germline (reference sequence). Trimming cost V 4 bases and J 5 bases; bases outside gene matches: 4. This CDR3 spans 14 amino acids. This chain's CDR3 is CASSWGQVDQPQHF. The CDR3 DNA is TGTGCCAGCAGCTGGGGACAGGTTGATCAGCCCCAGCATTTT.

DNA of the CDR3: TGTGCCAGCAGCCTAGGACTCACTACCTACCAAGAGACCCAGTACTTC. It specifies CASSLGLTTYQETQYF. The genes are TRBV7-2 and TRBJ2-5, with D tentatively TRBD2 (5 bases). Trimming took 5 bases from V and 0 from J, leaving 16 bases between them. Per germline, CDR1 SGHTA and CDR2 FQGNSA. This CDR3 contains 16 residues.

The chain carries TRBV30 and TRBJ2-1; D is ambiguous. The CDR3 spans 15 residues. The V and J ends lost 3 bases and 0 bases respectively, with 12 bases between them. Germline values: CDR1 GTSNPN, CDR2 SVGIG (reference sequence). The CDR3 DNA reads TGTGCCTGGAGAATGCTAGGGATCTCCTACAATGAGCAGTTCTTC. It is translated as CAWRMLGISYNEQFF.

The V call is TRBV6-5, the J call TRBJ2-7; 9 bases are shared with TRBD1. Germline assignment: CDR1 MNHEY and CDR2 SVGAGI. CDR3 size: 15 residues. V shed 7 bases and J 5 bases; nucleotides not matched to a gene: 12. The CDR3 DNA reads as TGTGCCAGCACCCGCGCCGGGACAGGGAACAACGAGCAGTACTTC. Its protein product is CASTRAGTGNNEQYF.

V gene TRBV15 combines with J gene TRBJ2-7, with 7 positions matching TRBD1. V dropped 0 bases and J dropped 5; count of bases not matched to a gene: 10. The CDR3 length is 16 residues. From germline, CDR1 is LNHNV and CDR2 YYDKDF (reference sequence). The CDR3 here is CATSREGGTGTHEQYF. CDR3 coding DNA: TGTGCCACCAGCAGAGAAGGGGGCACAGGGACCCACGAGCAGTACTTC.

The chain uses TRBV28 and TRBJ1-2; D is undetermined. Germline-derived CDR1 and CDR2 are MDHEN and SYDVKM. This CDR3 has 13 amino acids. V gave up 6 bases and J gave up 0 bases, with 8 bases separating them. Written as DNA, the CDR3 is TGTGCCAGCAGCCTAGCCACTAACTATGGCTACACCTTC. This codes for CASSLATNYGYTF.

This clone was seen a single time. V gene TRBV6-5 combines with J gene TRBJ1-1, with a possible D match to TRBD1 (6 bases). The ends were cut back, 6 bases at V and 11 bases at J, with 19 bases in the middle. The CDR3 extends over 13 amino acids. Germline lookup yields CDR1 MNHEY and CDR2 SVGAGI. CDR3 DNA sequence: TGTGCCAGCAGGGGCCCGGGACAAGGGTTGGCTTTCTTT. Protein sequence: CASRGPGQGLAFF.

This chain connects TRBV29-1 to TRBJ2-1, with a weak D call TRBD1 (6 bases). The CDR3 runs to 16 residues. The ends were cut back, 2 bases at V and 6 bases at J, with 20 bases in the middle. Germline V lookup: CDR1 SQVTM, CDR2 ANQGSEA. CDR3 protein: CSVERSGRGLGNEQFF. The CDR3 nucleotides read TGCAGCGTTGAACGGTCCGGTAGGGGGTTGGGCAATGAGCAGTTCTTC.

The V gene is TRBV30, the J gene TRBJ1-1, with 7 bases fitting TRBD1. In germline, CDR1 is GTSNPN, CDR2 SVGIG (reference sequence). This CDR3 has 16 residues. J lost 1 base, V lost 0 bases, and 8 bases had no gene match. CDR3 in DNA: TGTGCCTGGAGTGTATTCCCACGGGACAGGAACACTGAAGCTTTCTTT. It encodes CAWSVFPRDRNTEAFF.

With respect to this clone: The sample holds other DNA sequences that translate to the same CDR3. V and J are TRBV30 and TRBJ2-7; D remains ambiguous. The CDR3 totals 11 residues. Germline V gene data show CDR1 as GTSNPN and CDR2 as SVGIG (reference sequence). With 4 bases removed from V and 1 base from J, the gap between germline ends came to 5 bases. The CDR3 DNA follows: TGTGCCTGGATATCGTCCTACGAGCAGTACTTC. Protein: CAWISSYEQYF.

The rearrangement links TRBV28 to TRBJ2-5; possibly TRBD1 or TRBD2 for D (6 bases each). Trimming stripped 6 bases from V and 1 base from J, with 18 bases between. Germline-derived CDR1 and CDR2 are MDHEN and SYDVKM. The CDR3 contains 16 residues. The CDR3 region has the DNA TGTGCCAGCAGCACAGGGTCGGGGGTAGGCCAAGAGACCCAGTACTTC. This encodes CASSTGSGVGQETQYF.

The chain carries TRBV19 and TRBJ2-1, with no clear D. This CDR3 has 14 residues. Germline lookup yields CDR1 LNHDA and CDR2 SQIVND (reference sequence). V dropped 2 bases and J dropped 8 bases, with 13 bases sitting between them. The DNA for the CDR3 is TGTGCCAGTAGTATACCGATTAGATCCCATGAGCAGTTCTTC. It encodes CASSIPIRSHEQFF.

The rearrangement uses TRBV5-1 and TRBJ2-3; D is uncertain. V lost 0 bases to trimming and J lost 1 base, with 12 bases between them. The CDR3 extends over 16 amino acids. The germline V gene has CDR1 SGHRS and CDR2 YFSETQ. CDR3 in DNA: TGCGCCAGCAGCTTGGAGACGGGCTCGGGCACAGATACGCAGTATTTT. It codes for CASSLETGSGTDTQYF. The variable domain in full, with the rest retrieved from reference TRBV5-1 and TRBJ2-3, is KAGVTQTPRYLIKTRGQQVTLSCSPISGHRSVSWYQQTPGQGLQFLFEYFSETQRNKGNFPGRFSGRQFSNSRSEMNVSTLELGDSALYLCASSLETGSGTDTQYFGPGTRLTVL.

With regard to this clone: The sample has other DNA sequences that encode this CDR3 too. DNA of the CDR3: TGTGCCAGCTCATCCGGGCAGAACACTGAAGCTTTCTTT. It codes for CASSSGQNTEAFF. The rearrangement links TRBV18 to TRBJ1-1, with no clear D. Germline assignment: CDR1 KGHSH and CDR2 LQKENI. Deletions cut 5 bases from V and 1 base from J, with 8 bases between. The CDR3 is 13 amino acids.

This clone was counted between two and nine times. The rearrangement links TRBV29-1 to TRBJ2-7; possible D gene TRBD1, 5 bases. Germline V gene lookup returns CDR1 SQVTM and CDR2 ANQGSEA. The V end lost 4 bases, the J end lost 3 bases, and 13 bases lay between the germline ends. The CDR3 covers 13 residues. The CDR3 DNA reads TGCAGCGTTGTGTCGGACAAGAACTACGAGCAGTACTTC. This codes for CSVVSDKNYEQYF.

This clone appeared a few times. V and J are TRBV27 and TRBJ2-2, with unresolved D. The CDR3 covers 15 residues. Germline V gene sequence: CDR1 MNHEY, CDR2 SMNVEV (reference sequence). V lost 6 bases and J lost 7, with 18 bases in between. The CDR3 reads CASSNRAALVGELFF. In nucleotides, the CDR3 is TGTGCCAGCAGCAACCGGGCAGCGTTGGTCGGGGAGCTGTTTTTT.

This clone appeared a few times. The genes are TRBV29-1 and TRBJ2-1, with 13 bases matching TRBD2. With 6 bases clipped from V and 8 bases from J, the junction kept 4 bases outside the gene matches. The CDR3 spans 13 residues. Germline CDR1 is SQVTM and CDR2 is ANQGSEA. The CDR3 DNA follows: TGCAGCGTCGCACTAGCGGGAGGGGATGAGCAGTTCTTC. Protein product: CSVALAGGDEQFF.

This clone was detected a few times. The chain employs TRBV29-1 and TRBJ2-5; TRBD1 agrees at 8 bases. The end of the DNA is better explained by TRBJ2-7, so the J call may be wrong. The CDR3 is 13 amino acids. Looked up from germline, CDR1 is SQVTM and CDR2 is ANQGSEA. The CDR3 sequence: CSVVRTGSYEQYF. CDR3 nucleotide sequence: TGCAGCGTTGTGAGGACAGGGTCCTACGAGCAGTACTTC.

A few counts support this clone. The CDR3 DNA is TGTGCCAGCACCTTCAGGGGGTCAGAGACCCAGTACTTC. Translating it yields CASTFRGSETQYF. V is TRBV6-5 and J is TRBJ2-5; 7 bases line up with TRBD1. This CDR3 is built from 13 residues. Germline CDR1 reads MNHEY; CDR2 reads SVGAGI. V was clipped by 7 bases and J by 4 bases; unmatched bases: 6.

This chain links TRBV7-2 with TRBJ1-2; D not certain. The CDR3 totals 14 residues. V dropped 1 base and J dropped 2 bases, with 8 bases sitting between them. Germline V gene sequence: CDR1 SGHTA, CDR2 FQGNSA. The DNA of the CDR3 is TGTGCCAGCAGCTTAGTGAGCATCAACTATGGCTACACCTTC. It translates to CASSLVSINYGYTF. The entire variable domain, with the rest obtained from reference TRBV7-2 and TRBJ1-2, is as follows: GAGVSQSPSNKVTEKGKDVELRCDPISGHTALYWYRQSLGQGLEFLIYFQGNSAPDKSGLPSDRFSAERTGGSVSTLTIQRTQQEDSAVYLCASSLVSINYGYTFGSGTRLTVV.

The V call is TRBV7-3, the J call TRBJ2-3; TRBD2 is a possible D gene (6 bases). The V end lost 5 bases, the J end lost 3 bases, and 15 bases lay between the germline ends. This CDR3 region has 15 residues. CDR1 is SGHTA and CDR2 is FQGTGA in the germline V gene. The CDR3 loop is CASSEYSGETDTQYF. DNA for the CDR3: TGTGCCAGCAGCGAATATAGCGGAGAGACAGATACGCAGTATTTT.

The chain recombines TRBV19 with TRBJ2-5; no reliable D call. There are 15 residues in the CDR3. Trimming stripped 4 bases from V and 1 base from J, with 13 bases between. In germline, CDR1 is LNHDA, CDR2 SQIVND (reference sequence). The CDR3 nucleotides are TGTGCCAGTAGTAGGTCCCTGGGCGTCCAAGAGACCCAGTACTTC. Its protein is CASSRSLGVQETQYF.

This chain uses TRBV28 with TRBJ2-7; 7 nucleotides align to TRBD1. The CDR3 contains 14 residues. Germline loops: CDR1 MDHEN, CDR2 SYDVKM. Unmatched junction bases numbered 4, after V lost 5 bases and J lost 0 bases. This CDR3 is CASSGSGGSYEQYF. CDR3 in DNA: TGTGCCAGCAGTGGGTCAGGGGGCTCCTACGAGCAGTACTTC.

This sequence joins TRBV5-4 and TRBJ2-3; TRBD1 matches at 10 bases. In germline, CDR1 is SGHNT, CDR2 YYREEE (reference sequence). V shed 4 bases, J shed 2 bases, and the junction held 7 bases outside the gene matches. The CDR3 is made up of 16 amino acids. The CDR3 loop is CASSLGDRGYTDTQYF. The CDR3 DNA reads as TGTGCCAGCAGCCTAGGGGACAGGGGATACACAGATACGCAGTATTTT.

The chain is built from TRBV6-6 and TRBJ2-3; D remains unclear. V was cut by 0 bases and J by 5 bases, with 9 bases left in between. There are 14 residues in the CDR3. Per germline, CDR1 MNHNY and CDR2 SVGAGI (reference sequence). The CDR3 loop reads CASSYSLLGDTQYF. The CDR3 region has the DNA TGTGCCAGCAGTTACTCACTGCTTGGAGATACGCAGTATTTT.

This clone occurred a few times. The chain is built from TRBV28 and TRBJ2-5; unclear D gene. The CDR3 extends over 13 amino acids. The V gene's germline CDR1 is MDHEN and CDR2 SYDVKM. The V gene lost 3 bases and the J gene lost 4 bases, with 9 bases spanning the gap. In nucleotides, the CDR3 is TGTGCCAGCAGTTTGCGTCCGAGAGAGACCCAGTACTTC. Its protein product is CASSLRPRETQYF.

The CDR3 DNA is TGCGCCAGCAGCCATTGGGCTAGCGGGAGGGGCAATGAGCAGTTCTTC. As protein: CASSHWASGRGNEQFF. The chain links TRBV5-1 to TRBJ2-1, with 12 bases that match TRBD2. The ends lost 4 bases at V and 6 bases at J; junction bases unmatched: 8. The CDR3 length is 16 residues. CDR1 is SGHRS, CDR2 YFSETQ, per germline.

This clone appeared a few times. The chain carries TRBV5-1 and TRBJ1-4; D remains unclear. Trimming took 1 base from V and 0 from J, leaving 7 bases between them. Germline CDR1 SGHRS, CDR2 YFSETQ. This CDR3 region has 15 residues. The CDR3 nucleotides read TGCGCCAGCAGCTTGACGGGAGCAACTAATGAAAAACTGTTTTTT. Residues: CASSLTGATNEKLFF.